These 24 T cell receptor beta chains were sequenced from one sample in a study of CD8+ T cells in alopecia areata. RNA extraction was followed by reverse transcription into cDNA, which acted as the sequencing template. The assay was immunoSEQ multiplex PCR, and TCRdb's table has in-frame clones only and misses some. The table includes more than 95,000 clones, 45% to 50% detected once. The material sequenced was NKG2D-low CD8+ T cells sorted from blood. The receptors originated from a human donor with alopecia areata.

The J gene is TRBJ1-4, the V gene TRBV28; 8 nucleotides match TRBD1. Trimming cost V 5 bases and J 3 bases; bases outside gene matches: 5. This CDR3 spans 15 amino acids. From germline, CDR1 is MDHEN and CDR2 SYDVKM. The CDR3 is CASSPRTGSNEKLFF. CDR3 bases: TGTGCCAGCAGTCCGCGGACAGGGTCTAATGAAAAACTGTTTTTT.

V is TRBV5-6 and J is TRBJ1-2, with 8 nucleotides matching TRBD1. Per the germline V gene, CDR1 is SGHDT and CDR2 is YYEEEE. V shed 3 bases and J 2 bases; nucleotides not matched to a gene: 15. This CDR3 spans 18 amino acids. For the CDR3, the DNA is TGTGCCAGCAGCTCTGACTCCACCGGACAGGGATGGAACTATGGCTACACCTTC. As protein: CASSSDSTGQGWNYGYTF.

This rearrangement joins TRBV30 to TRBJ2-2, with 9 bases that match TRBD2. This CDR3 is built from 14 residues. The germline CDR1 and CDR2 sequences are GTSNPN and SVGIG (reference sequence). V was pared by 3 bases and J by 6 bases, with 5 bases of the junction left unmatched. CDR3 amino acids: CAWSAGGPAGELFF. CDR3 DNA: TGTGCCTGGAGCGCGGGGGGGCCCGCCGGGGAGCTGTTTTTT.

The gene calls are TRBV6-1 and TRBJ2-2; D unclear. The germline V gene encodes CDR1 MNHNS and CDR2 SASEGT. Trimming shortened V by 5 bases and J by 6 bases, and 7 bases separated the two germline ends. The CDR3 has 12 residues. The CDR3 nucleotides read TGTGCCAGCAGTTTAAACGCCGGGGAGCTGTTTTTT. It translates to CASSLNAGELFF.

The rearrangement joins TRBV19 to TRBJ2-1; tentatively, D is TRBD1 (6 bases). The CDR3 consists of 15 residues. Germline V gene lookup returns CDR1 LNHDA and CDR2 SQIVND (reference sequence). Trimming stripped 10 bases from V and 0 bases from J, with 16 bases between. CDR3 nucleotide sequence: TGTGCCACCCAGCAGGGGCGGAGCTCCTACAATGAGCAGTTCTTC. It encodes CATQQGRSSYNEQFF. Filled out from reference TRBV19 and TRBJ2-1, the complete variable domain reads DGGITQSPKYLFRKEGQNVTLSCEQNLNHDAMYWYRQDPGQGLRLIYYSQIVNDFQKGDIAEGYSVSREKKESFPLTVTSAQKNPTAFYLCATQQGRSSYNEQFFGPGTRLTVL.

In this sample, this clone turned up a few times. The rearrangement uses TRBV29-1 and TRBJ2-3; 8 bases are a match to TRBD2. The CDR3 consists of 14 residues. After removal of 3 bases from V and 3 bases from J, the junction contained 5 bases not matched to a gene. Germline loops: CDR1 SQVTM, CDR2 ANQGSEA. The CDR3 DNA is TGCAGCGTTGATTTGCGGGAGGAGACAGATACGCAGTATTTT. Protein: CSVDLREETDTQYF.

V is TRBV11-2 and J is TRBJ2-1; D uncertain. The CDR3 runs to 12 residues. Trimming took off 4 bases at V and 6 bases at J, with 7 bases between the two ends. The germline gives CDR1 SGHAT, CDR2 FQNNGV. In DNA form, the CDR3 reads TGTGCCAGCAGCTCCCACGGCAATGAGCAGTTCTTC. Translation: CASSSHGNEQFF.

This clone was seen only once. This chain connects TRBV5-1 to TRBJ1-1, with TRBD1 matching 10 bases. Germline lookup yields CDR1 SGHRS and CDR2 YFSETQ. The CDR3 runs 14 residues. The junction had 3 bases not matched to a gene; V was cut back by 4 bases and J by 3 bases. Here the CDR3 DNA reads TGCGCCAGCAGCGCGGGACAGGGGCACACTGAAGCTTTCTTT. This encodes CASSAGQGHTEAFF.

This clone has just a few counts. The V and J genes are TRBV5-1 and TRBJ2-7; D gene uncertain. Germline assignment: CDR1 SGHRS and CDR2 YFSETQ. The CDR3 is made up of 12 amino acids. V lost 3 bases and J 7 bases, leaving 11 bases between the germline ends. CDR3 nucleotide sequence: TGCGCCAGCAGCTCCGGAGAATTGGAGCAGTACTTC. Translating gives CASSSGELEQYF.

This clone was seen once. This chain joins TRBV25-1 and TRBJ1-2; possibly TRBD1 for D (5 bases). The CDR3 is 13 amino acids. V lost 2 bases to trimming and J lost 3 bases, with 7 bases between them. Germline V CDR1 and CDR2: MGHDK, SYGVNS. The CDR3 DNA reads TGTGCCAGCAGTGAACAGGGCCACTATGGCTACACCTTC. Encoded protein: CASSEQGHYGYTF.

This clone was found a few times. This sequence joins TRBV29-1 and TRBJ2-3; the match to TRBD2 covers 9 bases. This CDR3 contains 16 residues. Germline trimming cut 4 bases from V and 1 base from J; bases unmatched to any gene: 9. CDR1 is SQVTM and CDR2 is ANQGSEA in the germline V gene. The CDR3 region is CSVVSGSLGGTDTQYF. The CDR3 DNA sequence: TGCAGCGTTGTTAGCGGGAGTCTTGGGGGCACAGATACGCAGTATTTT.

The genes are TRBV30 and TRBJ2-6, with TRBD1 matching over 7 bases. Germline V CDR1 and CDR2: GTSNPN, SVGIG (reference sequence). V shed 0 bases, J shed 4 bases, and the junction held 12 bases outside the gene matches. This CDR3 contains 18 residues. The CDR3 protein is CAWSVLPQGVNGANVLTF. Written as DNA, the CDR3 is TGTGCCTGGAGTGTACTTCCCCAGGGGGTGAACGGGGCCAACGTCCTGACTTTC.

The J gene is TRBJ2-7, the V gene TRBV7-9; D uncertain. V dropped 0 bases and J dropped 7 bases, with 7 bases sitting between them. The germline V gene encodes CDR1 SEHNR and CDR2 FQNEAQ (reference sequence). The CDR3 runs 12 residues. CDR3 residues: CASSLASGEQYF. The CDR3, as DNA: TGTGCCAGCAGCTTAGCGTCTGGAGAGCAGTACTTC.

This chain connects TRBV29-1 to TRBJ2-2; 10 nucleotides match TRBD2. V shed 4 bases and J 3 bases; nucleotides not matched to a gene: 8. This CDR3 comprises 16 residues. The germline CDR1 and CDR2 sequences are SQVTM and ANQGSEA. The CDR3, as DNA: TGCAGCGTTGGCGCCAGCGGGGGGGCTTACACCGGGGAGCTGTTTTTT. It encodes CSVGASGGAYTGELFF.

This CDR3 is CSVPGTGNNEQYF. CDR3 nucleotides: TGCAGCGTCCCCGGGACAGGGAATAACGAGCAGTACTTC. The V call is TRBV29-1, the J call TRBJ2-7; 9 nucleotides agree with TRBD1. Trimming removed 6 bases from V and 5 bases from J; junction bases left unmatched: 8. CDR1 and CDR2 (germline): SQVTM, ANQGSEA. The length of the CDR3 is 13 residues.

The sample holds a few counts of this clone. The V gene is TRBV29-1, the J gene TRBJ2-7; a possible D gene is TRBD2 (5 bases). Germline CDR1 SQVTM, CDR2 ANQGSEA. V was cut by 6 bases and J by 7 bases, with 16 bases left in between. The CDR3 has 12 residues. The CDR3 sequence: CSVVPVREEQYF. DNA for the CDR3: TGCAGCGTGGTCCCGGTAAGGGAGGAGCAGTACTTC.

Only a few counts were recorded for this clone. The chain is built from TRBV29-1 and TRBJ2-5; D uncertain. CDR3 length: 12 amino acids. Per the germline V gene, CDR1 is SQVTM and CDR2 is ANQGSEA. Trimming removed 0 bases at V and 7 bases at J, with 9 bases between. CDR3 nucleotides: TGCAGCGTTGAAGAACTCCCGAGGACCCAGTACTTC. Encoded protein: CSVEELPRTQYF.

The V and J genes are TRBV29-1 and TRBJ2-1, with D possibly being TRBD1 (6 bases). The length of the CDR3 is 14 residues. Germline V lookup: CDR1 SQVTM, CDR2 ANQGSEA. V lost 5 bases and J lost 2, with 13 bases in between. The CDR3 region has the DNA TGCAGCGTTTGGCAGGGGCTAACCTACAATGAGCAGTTCTTC. This encodes CSVWQGLTYNEQFF.

CDR3 coding DNA: TGTGCTTCCTCCAGGGGGCAGGTTAATGAGCAGTTCTTC. As protein: CASSRGQVNEQFF. The V gene is TRBV12-5, the J gene TRBJ2-1; 8 bases match TRBD1. V shed 11 bases and J 7 bases; nucleotides not matched to a gene: 10. The germline V gene has CDR1 LGHNT and CDR2 FRNRAP. CDR3 length: 13 residues.

This chain's CDR3 is CASSFPGLGAYEQYF. The CDR3 region has the DNA TGTGCCAGCAGTTTCCCTGGCCTGGGGGCCTACGAGCAGTACTTC. The gene calls are TRBV28 and TRBJ2-7; D possibly matches TRBD1 or TRBD2 (5 bases each). The CDR3 length is 15 residues. Germline loops: CDR1 MDHEN, CDR2 SYDVKM. V lost 3 bases to trimming and J lost 2 bases, with 14 bases between them.

The J gene is TRBJ2-3, the V gene TRBV29-1; TRBD1 aligns across 8 bases. The ends lost 6 bases at V and 5 bases at J; junction bases unmatched: 13. This CDR3 comprises 15 residues. Germline V gene sequence: CDR1 SQVTM, CDR2 ANQGSEA. Here the CDR3 reads CSVEPGDRTVDTQYF. In DNA form, the CDR3 reads TGCAGCGTGGAACCAGGGGACAGGACCGTAGATACGCAGTATTTT.

This chain joins TRBV2 and TRBJ2-1; unclear D gene. The V gene lost 6 bases and the J gene lost 8 bases, with 8 bases spanning the gap. The CDR3 loop spans 11 amino acids. Germline V gene sequence: CDR1 SNHLY, CDR2 FYNNEI. In DNA, the CDR3 is TGTGCCAGCAGGAGTTCCTATGAGCAGTTCTTC. Protein sequence: CASRSSYEQFF.

A few counts support this clone. Other DNA variants within this sample encode the same CDR3. This chain uses TRBV5-1 with TRBJ2-7; D unresolved. CDR3 length equals 13 residues. The V end was cut by 0 bases, the J end by 0 bases, with 4 bases between. CDR1 SGHRS and CDR2 YFSETQ come from the germline V gene. CDR3 coding DNA: TGCGCCAGCAGCTTGGAAGCCTCCTACGAGCAGTACTTC. Its translation: CASSLEASYEQYF. Based on the CDR3 plus reference TRBV5-1 and TRBJ2-7, the full variable domain is KAGVTQTPRYLIKTRGQQVTLSCSPISGHRSVSWYQQTPGQGLQFLFEYFSETQRNKGNFPGRFSGRQFSNSRSEMNVSTLELGDSALYLCASSLEASYEQYFGPGTRLTVT.

The rearrangement joins TRBV28 to TRBJ2-5; 10 positions agree with TRBD2. The germline V gene encodes CDR1 MDHEN and CDR2 SYDVKM. The J segment lost 5 bases and the V segment lost 3 bases, leaving 6 bases of the junction unmatched. The CDR3 spans 15 residues. For the CDR3, the DNA is TGTGCCAGCAGTTTTTCTAGCGGGAGCTGGGAGACCCAGTACTTC. Translation gives CASSFSSGSWETQYF. Supplemented by reference TRBV28 and TRBJ2-5, the full variable domain reads DVKVTQSSRYLVKRTGEKVFLECVQDMDHENMFWYRQDPGLGLRLIYFSYDVKMKEKGDIPEGYSVSREKKERFSLILESASTNQTSMYLCASSFSSGSWETQYFGPGTRLLVL.